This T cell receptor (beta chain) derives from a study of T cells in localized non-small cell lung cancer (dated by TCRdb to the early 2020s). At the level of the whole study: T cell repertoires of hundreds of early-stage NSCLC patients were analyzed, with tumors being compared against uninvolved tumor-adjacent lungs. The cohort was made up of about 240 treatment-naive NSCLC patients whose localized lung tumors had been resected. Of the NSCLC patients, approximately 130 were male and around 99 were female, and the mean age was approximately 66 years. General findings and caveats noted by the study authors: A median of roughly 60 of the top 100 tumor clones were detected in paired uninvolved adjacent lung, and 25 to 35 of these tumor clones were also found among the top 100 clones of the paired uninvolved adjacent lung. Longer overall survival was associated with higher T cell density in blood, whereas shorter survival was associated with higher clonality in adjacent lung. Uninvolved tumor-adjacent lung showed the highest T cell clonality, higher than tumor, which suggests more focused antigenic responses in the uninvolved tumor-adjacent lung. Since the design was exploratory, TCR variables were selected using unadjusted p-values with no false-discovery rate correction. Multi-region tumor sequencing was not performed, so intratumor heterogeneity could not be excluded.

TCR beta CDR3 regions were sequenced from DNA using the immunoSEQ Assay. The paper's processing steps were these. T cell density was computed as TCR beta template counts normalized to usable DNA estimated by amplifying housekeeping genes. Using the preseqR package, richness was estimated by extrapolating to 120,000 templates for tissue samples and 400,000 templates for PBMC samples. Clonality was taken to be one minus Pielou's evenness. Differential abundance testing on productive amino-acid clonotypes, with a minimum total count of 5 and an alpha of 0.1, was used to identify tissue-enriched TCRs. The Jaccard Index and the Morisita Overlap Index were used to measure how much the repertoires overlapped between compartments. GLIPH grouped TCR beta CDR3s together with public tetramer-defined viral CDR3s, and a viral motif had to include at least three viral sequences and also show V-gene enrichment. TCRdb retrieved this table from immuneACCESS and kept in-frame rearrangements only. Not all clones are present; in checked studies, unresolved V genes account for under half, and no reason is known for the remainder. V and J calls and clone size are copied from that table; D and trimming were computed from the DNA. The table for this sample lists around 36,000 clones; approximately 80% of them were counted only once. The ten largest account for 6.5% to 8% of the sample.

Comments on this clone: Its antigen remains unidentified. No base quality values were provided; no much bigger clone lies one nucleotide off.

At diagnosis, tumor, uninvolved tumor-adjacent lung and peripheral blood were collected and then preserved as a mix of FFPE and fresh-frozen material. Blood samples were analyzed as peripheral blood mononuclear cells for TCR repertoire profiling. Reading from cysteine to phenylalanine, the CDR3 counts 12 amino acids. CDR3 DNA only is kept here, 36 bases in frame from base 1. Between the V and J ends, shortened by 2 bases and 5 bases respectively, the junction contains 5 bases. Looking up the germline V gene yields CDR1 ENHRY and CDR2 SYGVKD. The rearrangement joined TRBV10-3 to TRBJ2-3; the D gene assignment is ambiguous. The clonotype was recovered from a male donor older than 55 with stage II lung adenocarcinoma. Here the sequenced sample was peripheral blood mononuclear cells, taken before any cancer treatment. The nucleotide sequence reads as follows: TGTGCCATCAGTGAGGTGGGAGATACGCAGTATTTT. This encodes CAISEVGDTQYF.